A single sample is the source of the 7 T cell receptor beta chains below, sequenced in a study of blood T cell repertoires in COVID-19. The protocol was immunoSEQ multiplex PCR, while the TCRdb copy is restricted to in-frame clones and leaves out a portion. The data show approximately 60,000 clones, more than 75% seen once. Sequencing was done on a sample of peripheral blood. Receptors originate from a woman aged 60 to 75 with acute or convalescent COVID-19.

This clone was seen only once. This chain joins TRBV5-1 and TRBJ1-2; TRBD1 matches 8 bases. The CDR3 is 14 amino acids. V lost 4 bases and J lost 0; bases outside the gene matches: 2. CDR1 SGHRS and CDR2 YFSETQ come from the germline V gene. CDR3 amino acids: CASSRTGTNYGYTF. The CDR3 nucleotides are TGCGCCAGCAGCCGGACAGGGACTAACTATGGCTACACCTTC.

The table lists this clone with a few counts. V gene TRBV1 combines with J gene TRBJ2-2; TRBD2, the table's D call, lacks a check against the DNA. TRBV1 is labeled a pseudogene. This CDR3 is built from 11 residues. This CDR3 is CTRIEFGELFF. CDR3 DNA: TGCACCAGAATCGAGTTTGGGGAGCTGTTTTTT.

The chain uses TRBV7-2 and TRBJ2-1; the D gene is possibly TRBD2 (5 bases). CDR1 is SGHTA, CDR2 FQGNSA, per germline. V was trimmed by 4 bases and J by 8 bases, leaving 15 bases between them. This CDR3 is built from 14 residues. The CDR3 nucleotides are TGTGCCAGCAGCTCGGACTCCTCGAGGTATGAGCAGTTCTTC. Translation: CASSSDSSRYEQFF.

This clone has more than one count but fewer than ten. The chain employs TRBV2 and TRBJ2-2; D is possibly TRBD2 (5 bases). This CDR3 has 14 amino acids. Per germline, CDR1 SNHLY and CDR2 FYNNEI. V lost 8 bases and J lost 1, with 11 bases in between. The DNA of the CDR3 is TGTGCCAGCCCCGGGATTAAGAACACCGGGGAGCTGTTTTTT. Its protein product is CASPGIKNTGELFF.

This chain connects TRBV18 to TRBJ1-1, with 8 bases identical to TRBD1. This CDR3 has 17 amino acids. V was pared by 6 bases and J by 3 bases, with 15 bases of the junction left unmatched. Per the germline V gene, CDR1 is KGHSH and CDR2 is LQKENI. The CDR3: CASSRTGIVGFDTEAFF. The DNA for the CDR3 is TGTGCCAGCTCCAGGACAGGGATAGTTGGATTTGACACTGAAGCTTTCTTT.

This clone was seen a handful of times. The chain carries TRBV9 and TRBJ1-2; D ambiguous. Trimming removed 4 bases from V and 5 bases from J, with 18 bases in between. The CDR3 spans 15 residues. CDR1 and CDR2 from the germline V gene are SGDLS and YYNGEE. The CDR3 bases are TGTGCCAGCAGCCCATTGCCTGACACAATGTATGGCTACACCTTC. Protein product: CASSPLPDTMYGYTF.

The chain uses TRBV30 and TRBJ2-5; possibly TRBD2 for D (5 bases). The CDR3 is made up of 17 amino acids. CDR1 and CDR2 (germline): GTSNPN, SVGIG (reference sequence). Trimming left V 5 bases short and J 3 bases short, with 25 bases between. The CDR3 DNA reads as TGTGCCTGGGCCTTAAATTACTCCCCCAGCGGAAAAGAGACCCAGTACTTC. It translates to CAWALNYSPSGKETQYF.